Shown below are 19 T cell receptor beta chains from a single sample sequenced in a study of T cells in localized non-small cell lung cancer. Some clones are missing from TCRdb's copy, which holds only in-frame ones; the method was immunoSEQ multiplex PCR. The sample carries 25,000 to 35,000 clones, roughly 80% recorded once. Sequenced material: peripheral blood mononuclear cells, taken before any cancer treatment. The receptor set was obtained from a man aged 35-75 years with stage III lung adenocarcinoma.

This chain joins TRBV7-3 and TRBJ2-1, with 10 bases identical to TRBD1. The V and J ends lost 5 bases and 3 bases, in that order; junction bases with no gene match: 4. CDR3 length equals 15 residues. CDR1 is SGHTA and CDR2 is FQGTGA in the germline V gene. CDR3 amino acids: CASSLGQGGYNEQFF. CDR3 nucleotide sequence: TGTGCCAGCAGCCTCGGACAGGGGGGCTACAATGAGCAGTTCTTC. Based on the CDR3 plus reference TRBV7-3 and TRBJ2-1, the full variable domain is GAGVSQTPSNKVTEKGKYVELRCDPISGHTALYWYRQSLGQGPEFLIYFQGTGAADDSGLPNDRFFAVRPEGSVSTLKIQRTERGDSAVYLCASSLGQGGYNEQFFGPGTRLTVL.

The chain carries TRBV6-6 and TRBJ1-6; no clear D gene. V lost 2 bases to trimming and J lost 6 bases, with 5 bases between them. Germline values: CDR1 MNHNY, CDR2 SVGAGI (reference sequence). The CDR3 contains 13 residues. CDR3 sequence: CASSYVGNSPLHF. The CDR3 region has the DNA TGTGCCAGCAGTTACGTCGGTAATTCACCCCTCCACTTT.

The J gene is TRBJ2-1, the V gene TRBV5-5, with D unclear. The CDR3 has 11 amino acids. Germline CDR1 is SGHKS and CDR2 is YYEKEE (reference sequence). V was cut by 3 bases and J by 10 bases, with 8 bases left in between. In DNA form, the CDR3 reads TGTGCCAGCAGCTACCAATTAGAGCAGTTCTTC. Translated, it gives CASSYQLEQFF.

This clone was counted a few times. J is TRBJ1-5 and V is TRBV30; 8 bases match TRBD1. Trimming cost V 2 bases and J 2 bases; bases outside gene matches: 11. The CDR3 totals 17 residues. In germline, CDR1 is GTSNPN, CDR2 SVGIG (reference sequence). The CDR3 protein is CAWSPPRTGIGNQPQHF. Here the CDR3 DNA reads TGTGCCTGGAGTCCTCCCCGGACAGGGATTGGCAATCAGCCCCAGCATTTT.

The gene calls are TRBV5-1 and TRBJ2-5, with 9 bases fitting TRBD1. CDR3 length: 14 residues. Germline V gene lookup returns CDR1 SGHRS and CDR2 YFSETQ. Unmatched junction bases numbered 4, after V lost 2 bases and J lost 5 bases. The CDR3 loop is CASSLQGAAETQYF. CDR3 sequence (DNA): TGCGCCAGCAGCTTACAGGGGGCGGCGGAGACCCAGTACTTC. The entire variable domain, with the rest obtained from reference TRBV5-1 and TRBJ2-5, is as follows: KAGVTQTPRYLIKTRGQQVTLSCSPISGHRSVSWYQQTPGQGLQFLFEYFSETQRNKGNFPGRFSGRQFSNSRSEMNVSTLELGDSALYLCASSLQGAAETQYFGPGTRLLVL.

Here the CDR3 DNA reads TGCGCCAGCAGCTTGGGCTTAGCAACAGATACGCAGTATTTT. Residues: CASSLGLATDTQYF. This rearrangement joins TRBV5-1 to TRBJ2-3; D gene ambiguous. V was pared by 0 bases and J by 3 bases, with 8 bases between. The CDR3 runs to 14 residues. Germline CDR1 and CDR2: SGHRS and YFSETQ.

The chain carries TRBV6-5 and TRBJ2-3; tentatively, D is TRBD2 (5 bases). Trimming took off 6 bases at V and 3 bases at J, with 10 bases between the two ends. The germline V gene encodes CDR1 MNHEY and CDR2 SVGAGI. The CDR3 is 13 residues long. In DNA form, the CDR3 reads TGTGCCAGCAGGAGAGGGAATACAGATACGCAGTATTTT. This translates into CASRRGNTDTQYF.

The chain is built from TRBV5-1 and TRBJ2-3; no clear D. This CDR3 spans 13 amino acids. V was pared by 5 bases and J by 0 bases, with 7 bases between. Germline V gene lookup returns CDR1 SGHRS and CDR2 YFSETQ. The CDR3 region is CASRLGSTDTQYF. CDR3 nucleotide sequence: TGCGCCAGCAGGCTAGGGAGCACAGATACGCAGTATTTT.

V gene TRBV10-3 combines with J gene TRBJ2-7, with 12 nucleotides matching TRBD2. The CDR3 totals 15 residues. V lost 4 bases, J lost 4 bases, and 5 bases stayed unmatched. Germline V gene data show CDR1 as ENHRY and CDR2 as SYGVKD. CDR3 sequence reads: CAISATSGSVYEQYF. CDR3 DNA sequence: TGTGCCATCAGTGCGACTAGCGGGAGTGTATACGAGCAGTACTTC.

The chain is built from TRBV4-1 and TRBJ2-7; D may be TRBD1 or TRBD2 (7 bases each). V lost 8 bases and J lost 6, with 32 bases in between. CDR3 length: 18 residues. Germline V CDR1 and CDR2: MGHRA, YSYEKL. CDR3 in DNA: TGCGCCAGCCCCGCTATACCGGGACAGCGGGGAGGGACGGTCGAGCAGTACGTC. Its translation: CASPAIPGQRGGTVEQYV.

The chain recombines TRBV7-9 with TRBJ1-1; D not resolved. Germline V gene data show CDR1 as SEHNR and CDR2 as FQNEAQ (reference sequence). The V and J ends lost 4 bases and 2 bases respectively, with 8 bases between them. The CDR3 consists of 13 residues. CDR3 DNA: TGTGCCAGCAGCTGGACGGCTAACACTGAAGCTTTCTTT. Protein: CASSWTANTEAFF.

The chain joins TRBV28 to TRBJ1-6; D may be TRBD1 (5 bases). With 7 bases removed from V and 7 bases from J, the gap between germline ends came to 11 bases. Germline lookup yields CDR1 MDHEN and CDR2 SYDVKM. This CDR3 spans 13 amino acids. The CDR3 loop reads CASIQGRNSPLHF. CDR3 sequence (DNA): TGTGCCAGCATTCAGGGACGGAATTCACCCCTCCACTTT. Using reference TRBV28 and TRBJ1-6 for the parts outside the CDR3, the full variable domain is DVKVTQSSRYLVKRTGEKVFLECVQDMDHENMFWYRQDPGLGLRLIYFSYDVKMKEKGDIPEGYSVSREKKERFSLILESASTNQTSMYLCASIQGRNSPLHFGNGTRLTVT.

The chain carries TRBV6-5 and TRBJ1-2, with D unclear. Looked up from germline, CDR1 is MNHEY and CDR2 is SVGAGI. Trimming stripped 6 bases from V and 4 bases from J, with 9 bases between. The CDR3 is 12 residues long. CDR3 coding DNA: TGTGCCAGCAGCCCGGCCGTCTATGGCTACACCTTC. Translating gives CASSPAVYGYTF.

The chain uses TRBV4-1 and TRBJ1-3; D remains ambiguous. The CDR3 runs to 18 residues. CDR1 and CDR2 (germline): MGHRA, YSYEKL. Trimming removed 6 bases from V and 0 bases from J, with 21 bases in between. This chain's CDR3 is CASREQDDQLFSGNTIYF. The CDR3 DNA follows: TGCGCCAGCAGAGAGCAGGACGATCAATTATTCTCTGGAAACACCATATATTTT.

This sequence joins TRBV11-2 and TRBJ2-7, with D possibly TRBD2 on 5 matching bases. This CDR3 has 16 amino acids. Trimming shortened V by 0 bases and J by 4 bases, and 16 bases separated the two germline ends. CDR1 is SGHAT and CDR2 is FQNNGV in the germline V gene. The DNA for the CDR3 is TGTGCCAGCAGCTTAGATCGTATCCAAGGGAGATACGAGCAGTACTTC. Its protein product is CASSLDRIQGRYEQYF.

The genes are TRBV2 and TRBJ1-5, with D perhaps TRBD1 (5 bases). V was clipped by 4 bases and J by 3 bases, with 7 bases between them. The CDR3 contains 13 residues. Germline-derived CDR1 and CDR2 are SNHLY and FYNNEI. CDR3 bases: TGTGCCAGCAGTGGACAGTCCAATCAGCCCCAGCATTTT. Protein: CASSGQSNQPQHF.

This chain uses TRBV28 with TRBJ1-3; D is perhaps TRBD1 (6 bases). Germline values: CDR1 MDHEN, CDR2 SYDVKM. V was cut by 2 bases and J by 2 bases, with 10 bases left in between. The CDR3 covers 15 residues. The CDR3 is CASSLPPGAGNTIYF. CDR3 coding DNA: TGTGCCAGCAGTTTACCCCCAGGGGCTGGAAACACCATATATTTT.

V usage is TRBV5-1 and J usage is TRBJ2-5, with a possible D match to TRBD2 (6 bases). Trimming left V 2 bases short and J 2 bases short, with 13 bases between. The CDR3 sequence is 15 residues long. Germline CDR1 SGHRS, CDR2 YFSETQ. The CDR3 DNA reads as TGCGCCAGCAGCTTCGTGGGACTTAGGCAAGAGACCCAGTACTTC. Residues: CASSFVGLRQETQYF.

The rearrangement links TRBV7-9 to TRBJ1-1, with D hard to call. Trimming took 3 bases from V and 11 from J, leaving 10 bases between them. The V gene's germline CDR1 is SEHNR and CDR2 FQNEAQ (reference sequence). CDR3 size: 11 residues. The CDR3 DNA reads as TGTGCCAGCAGCTTTAGTTTCTATGCTTTCTTT. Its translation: CASSFSFYAFF. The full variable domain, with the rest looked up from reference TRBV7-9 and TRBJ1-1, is DTGVSQNPRHKITKRGQNVTFRCDPISEHNRLYWYRQTLGQGPEFLTYFQNEAQLEKSRLLSDRFSAERPKGSFSTLEIQRTEQGDSAMYLCASSFSFYAFFGQGTRLTVV.